These 8 T cell receptor beta chains were sequenced from one sample in a study of patients and donors after allogeneic stem cell transplantation. TCRdb used MiXCR to reprocess the RT-PCR reads, holding one entry per CDR3 protein. The table records about 8,800 distinct CDR3 sequences, 3% to 4.5% of them present only once. Sequencing was performed on blood, either unsorted or a sorted T cell fraction (not recorded which). The origin of the receptors is a human donor who was either an allogeneic HSCT recipient or a stem cell or donor lymphocyte infusion donor (not recorded which). It is not recorded whose cells these are; they may come from a transplant donor.

At least ten counts were recorded for this clonotype. This chain links TRBV28 with TRBJ1-1, with D uncertain. There are 12 residues in the CDR3. CDR1 and CDR2 (germline): MDHEN, SYDVKM. The germline V and J ends were trimmed by 10 bases and 3 bases, with 12 bases remaining between them. The CDR3 reads CATSPGYTEAFF. CDR3 sequence (DNA): TGTGCCACCTCCCCGGGCTACACTGAAGCTTTCTTT.

This clonotype was observed at least ten times. V and J are TRBV4-3 and TRBJ2-7; D remains unclear. V shed 0 bases and J shed 2 bases, with 8 bases lying between them. The CDR3 has 14 residues. The germline V gene encodes CDR1 LGHNA and CDR2 YSLEER. CDR3: CASSQDPGPYEQYF. The CDR3, as DNA: TGCGCCAGCAGCCAAGATCCAGGCCCCTACGAGCAGTACTTC.

This clonotype was found many times. This chain uses TRBV5-1 with TRBJ1-5; maybe TRBD1 (5 bases). Trimming removed 0 bases from V and 5 bases from J, with 9 bases in between. The CDR3 length is 14 residues. The germline V gene has CDR1 SGHRS and CDR2 YFSETQ. Here the CDR3 reads CASSLEGRDQPQHF. The CDR3, as DNA: TGCGCCAGCAGCTTGGAGGGACGGGATCAGCCCCAGCATTTT.

In its sample, this clonotype was seen many times. The chain has TRBV4-3 and TRBJ2-1; D remains unclear. The V end lost 0 bases, the J end lost 13 bases, and 13 bases lay between the germline ends. Germline CDR1 is LGHNA and CDR2 is YSLEER. The CDR3 spans 13 residues. Here the CDR3 DNA reads TGCGCCAGCAGCCAAGATTTCACCAGCGTACAGTTCTTC. Translation gives CASSQDFTSVQFF.

This clonotype was picked up many times. This chain connects TRBV24-1 to TRBJ2-5; 9 bases line up with TRBD1. J was trimmed by 3 bases and V by 4 bases; bases with no gene match: 5. The CDR3 sequence is 15 residues long. Germline lookup yields CDR1 KGHDR and CDR2 SFDVKD. CDR3 region: CATSDFGQGKETQYF. DNA of the CDR3: TGTGCCACCAGTGACTTTGGACAGGGGAAAGAGACCCAGTACTTC.

This clonotype counts as medium-sized (0.01 to 0.1%). This chain uses TRBV29-1 with TRBJ1-1, with D possibly being TRBD1 (6 bases). V was cut by 6 bases and J by 6 bases, with 14 bases left in between. The CDR3 has 12 amino acids. Per the germline V gene, CDR1 is SQVTM and CDR2 is ANQGSEA. The DNA for the CDR3 is TGCAGCGTCGACAGGTCGGGGGCTGAAGCTTTCTTT. Protein: CSVDRSGAEAFF. Full variable domain (missing parts from reference TRBV29-1 and TRBJ1-1): SAVISQKPSRDICQRGTSLTIQCQVDSQVTMMFWYRQQPGQSLTLIATANQGSEATYESGFVIDKFPISRPNLTFSTLTVSNMSPEDSSIYLCSVDRSGAEAFFGQGTRLTVV.

This clonotype was picked up many times. This rearrangement joins TRBV3-1 to TRBJ1-5; D gene unclear. Trimming pared 2 bases from V and 3 bases from J, leaving 5 bases between. CDR1 LGHDT and CDR2 YNNKEL come from the germline V gene (reference sequence). The CDR3 runs 13 residues. This chain's CDR3 is CASSQMSNQPQHF. CDR3 bases: TGTGCCAGCAGCCAAATGTCCAATCAGCCCCAGCATTTT.

The CDR3 spells CACPGYQETQYF. Written as DNA, the CDR3 is TGTGCCTGTCCAGGGTACCAAGAGACCCAGTACTTC. The chain joins TRBV30 to TRBJ2-5, with a possible D match to TRBD1 (5 bases). V dropped 6 bases and J dropped 0 bases, with 8 bases sitting between them. CDR1 GTSNPN and CDR2 SVGIG come from the germline V gene (reference sequence). There are 12 residues in the CDR3.